Each of the 17 T cell receptor beta chains below was sequenced from the same sample in a study of beta chain features in type 1 diabetes. Expressed TCRB transcripts were sequenced after all isolated RNA was converted to cDNA. TCRdb's copy holds only in-frame clones and misses some; the assay was immunoSEQ multiplex PCR. The sample has a few hundred thousand clones, 27% seen once. The specimen sequenced was central memory CD4+ T cells from blood. Every receptor here comes from a young man in good health.

This clone occurred a few times. The rearrangement links TRBV5-4 to TRBJ2-1, with D unclear. This CDR3 has 11 residues. Per the germline V gene, CDR1 is SGHNT and CDR2 is YYREEE (reference sequence). Trimming shortened V by 1 base and J by 8 bases, and 4 bases separated the two germline ends. The CDR3 is CASSLWDEQFF. In DNA form, the CDR3 reads TGTGCCAGCAGCTTGTGGGATGAGCAGTTCTTC.

The CDR3 loop is CASSLEMADYGYTF. The CDR3 nucleotides are TGTGCCAGCAGCTTAGAAATGGCGGACTATGGCTACACCTTC. The chain recombines TRBV11-2 with TRBJ1-2, with D unresolved. The CDR3 totals 14 residues. V was trimmed by 0 bases and J by 3 bases, leaving 8 bases between them. The germline CDR1 and CDR2 sequences are SGHAT and FQNNGV.

The chain has TRBV29-1 and TRBJ2-3; no clear D. The CDR3 length is 13 residues. Germline lookup yields CDR1 SQVTM and CDR2 ANQGSEA. The V gene lost 7 bases and the J gene lost 2 bases, with 13 bases spanning the gap. The CDR3: CSAINPNTDTQYF. CDR3 sequence (DNA): TGCAGCGCCATCAACCCCAACACAGATACGCAGTATTTT.

This clone was detected a few times. The gene calls are TRBV7-2 and TRBJ2-7; possible D gene TRBD2, 6 bases. This CDR3 comprises 17 residues. V was cut by 4 bases and J by 2 bases, with 21 bases left in between. The germline CDR1 and CDR2 sequences are SGHTA and FQGNSA. CDR3 in amino acids: CASSYSGPWGVTYEQYF. Here the CDR3 DNA reads TGTGCCAGCAGCTACTCAGGCCCCTGGGGGGTTACCTACGAGCAGTACTTC.

The CDR3 loop reads CASSSMRSGAYEQYF. Written as DNA, the CDR3 is TGCGCCAGCAGCTCCATGAGGAGCGGGGCCTACGAGCAGTACTTC. V usage is TRBV5-1 and J usage is TRBJ2-7, with 7 nucleotides matching TRBD2. Germline V gene lookup returns CDR1 SGHRS and CDR2 YFSETQ. The J segment lost 2 bases and the V segment lost 3 bases, leaving 8 bases of the junction unmatched. This CDR3 region has 15 residues.

The table lists this clone with a few counts. The chain is built from TRBV5-1 and TRBJ1-6, with D unclear. Germline V CDR1 and CDR2: SGHRS, YFSETQ. CDR3 length equals 14 residues. V was trimmed by 4 bases and J by 8 bases, leaving 13 bases between them. CDR3 sequence: CASSPAPVDSPLHF. CDR3 nucleotide sequence: TGCGCCAGCAGCCCCGCGCCGGTTGATTCACCCCTCCACTTT.

The chain is built from TRBV6-5 and TRBJ1-2, with D tentatively TRBD1 (6 bases). The CDR3 is 14 residues long. Trimming shortened V by 2 bases and J by 2 bases, and 9 bases separated the two germline ends. Germline-derived CDR1 and CDR2 are MNHEY and SVGAGI. The CDR3 here is CASSYTDSNYGYTF. The CDR3 bases are TGTGCCAGCAGTTACACGGACAGCAACTATGGCTACACCTTC.

This clone was counted at least ten times. The rearrangement uses TRBV28 and TRBJ2-3; the D gene is possibly TRBD1 (6 bases). Germline CDR1 and CDR2: MDHEN and SYDVKM. This CDR3 is 15 amino acids long. Deletions cut 5 bases from V and 0 bases from J, with 12 bases between. The chain's CDR3 is CASSPGGGSTDTQYF. The DNA for the CDR3 is TGTGCCAGCAGTCCTGGGGGCGGTAGCACAGATACGCAGTATTTT. The full variable domain, with the rest looked up from reference TRBV28 and TRBJ2-3, is DVKVTQSSRYLVKRTGEKVFLECVQDMDHENMFWYRQDPGLGLRLIYFSYDVKMKEKGDIPEGYSVSREKKERFSLILESASTNQTSMYLCASSPGGGSTDTQYFGPGTRLTVL.

In its sample, this clone was seen a few times. This specimen includes other DNA sequences encoding the same CDR3. V and J are TRBV5-4 and TRBJ2-7, with D hard to call. The germline CDR1 and CDR2 sequences are SGHNT and YYREEE (reference sequence). V lost 2 bases to trimming and J lost 2 bases, with 11 bases between them. This CDR3 is built from 14 residues. The chain's CDR3 is CASSLDRTTYEQYF. The CDR3 coding sequence is TGTGCCAGCAGCTTAGACCGAACGACCTACGAGCAGTACTTC.

The CDR3, as DNA: TGTGCCAGCTCACCGCTAGCCGCGGGCACTGAGCAGTTCTTC. Encoded protein: CASSPLAAGTEQFF. V and J are TRBV18 and TRBJ2-1; D may be TRBD2 (5 bases). Trimming removed 3 bases from V and 9 bases from J, with 15 bases in between. The CDR3 has 14 amino acids. CDR1 and CDR2 from the germline V gene are KGHSH and LQKENI. Drawing the rest from reference TRBV18 and TRBJ2-1, the complete variable domain is NAGVMQNPRHLVRRRGQEARLRCSPMKGHSHVYWYRQLPEEGLKFMVYLQKENIIDESGMPKERFSAEFPKEGPSILRIQQVVRGDSAAYFCASSPLAAGTEQFFGPGTRLTVL.

Remarks on this clone: At the DNA level, this CDR3 is encoded by other sequences in the same sample as well. This chain joins TRBV30 and TRBJ2-5, with D perhaps matching TRBD2 (5 bases). The CDR3 consists of 14 residues. Germline V CDR1 and CDR2: GTSNPN, SVGIG (reference sequence). Between the trimmed V and J ends, which lost 0 bases and 0 bases, there was a span of 8 bases. CDR3 DNA: TGTGCCTGGAGTGTACAGAGGGACCAAGAGACCCAGTACTTC. Encoded protein: CAWSVQRDQETQYF.

This clone was counted at least ten times. V is TRBV18 and J is TRBJ2-5, with D perhaps TRBD2 (5 bases). Per the germline V gene, CDR1 is KGHSH and CDR2 is LQKENI. This CDR3 spans 14 amino acids. The ends were cut back, 1 base at V and 0 bases at J, with 6 bases in the middle. Here the CDR3 reads CASSPRLYQETQYF. CDR3 nucleotides: TGTGCCAGCTCACCACGACTATACCAAGAGACCCAGTACTTC. Full variable domain (outside the CDR3, taken from reference TRBV18 and TRBJ2-5): NAGVMQNPRHLVRRRGQEARLRCSPMKGHSHVYWYRQLPEEGLKFMVYLQKENIIDESGMPKERFSAEFPKEGPSILRIQQVVRGDSAAYFCASSPRLYQETQYFGPGTRLLVL.

This chain links TRBV7-2 with TRBJ1-2; 7 bases map to TRBD1. J lost 4 bases, V lost 4 bases, and 12 bases had no gene match. Germline V gives CDR1 SGHTA, CDR2 FQGNSA. This CDR3 comprises 16 residues. The CDR3: CASSSGQLAGGYGYTF. CDR3 in DNA: TGTGCCAGCAGCTCGGGACAGCTGGCGGGGGGCTATGGCTACACCTTC.

This clone showed up just a few times. The chain is built from TRBV19 and TRBJ2-2; D perhaps matches TRBD1 (5 bases). V was clipped by 0 bases and J by 5 bases, with 13 bases between them. Germline values: CDR1 LNHDA, CDR2 SQIVND (reference sequence). CDR3 length: 16 amino acids. The CDR3 DNA is TGTGCCAGTAGTATAGAGGGGCATGGCCTAACCGGGGAGCTGTTTTTT. It is translated as CASSIEGHGLTGELFF. The entire variable domain, with the rest obtained from reference TRBV19 and TRBJ2-2, is as follows: DGGITQSPKYLFRKEGQNVTLSCEQNLNHDAMYWYRQDPGQGLRLIYYSQIVNDFQKGDIAEGYSVSREKKESFPLTVTSAQKNPTAFYLCASSIEGHGLTGELFFGEGSRLTVL.

The J gene is TRBJ2-5, the V gene TRBV9; tentative D call: TRBD2 (6 bases). Germline V gives CDR1 SGDLS, CDR2 YYNGEE. The CDR3 contains 13 residues. V dropped 4 bases and J dropped 4 bases, with 11 bases sitting between them. The CDR3 bases are TGTGCCAGCAGCACCGGGAGTCGAGAGACCCAGTACTTC. It is translated as CASSTGSRETQYF.

This clone came up many times. The rearrangement joins TRBV2 to TRBJ2-7; D may be TRBD1 (6 bases). Trimming left V 2 bases short and J 3 bases short, with 14 bases between. CDR3 length: 15 amino acids. Germline assignment: CDR1 SNHLY and CDR2 FYNNEI. The CDR3 sequence: CASSEIRTVRYEQYF. Written as DNA, the CDR3 is TGTGCCAGCAGTGAAATCAGGACAGTGCGCTACGAGCAGTACTTC.

The CDR3 is CASNFGTGNYNEQFF. The CDR3 nucleotides are TGTGCCAGCAACTTCGGGACAGGAAACTACAATGAGCAGTTCTTC. The chain joins TRBV2 to TRBJ2-1; TRBD1 matches 8 bases. Germline V gene data show CDR1 as SNHLY and CDR2 as FYNNEI. Germline trimming cut 7 bases from V and 3 bases from J; bases unmatched to any gene: 8. The CDR3 runs 15 residues.